A selection of T cell receptor beta chains follows, all from one sample in a study of T cells in localized non-small cell lung cancer. Repertoires were generated with immunoSEQ multiplex PCR, while TCRdb's copy carries only in-frame clones and drops some. The table lists approximately 140,000 clones, more than 70% of them singletons. This specimen consisted of peripheral blood, obtained before any cancer treatment. The receptor set was obtained from a female donor over 55 with stage I lung adenocarcinoma. The CDR3 runs from the conserved cysteine through the conserved F or W. Each record gives: D gene, clone size, J gene, V gene, CDR3 DNA, CDR3 protein. The D gene is left open where the match is weak. Clone size is given for some rows only: seen once, a few or many times, or a class if the clone is expanded.

d_gene: -; abundance: -; j_gene: TRBJ1-3; v_gene: TRBV9; CDR3nt: TGTGCCAGCCAGGGGTTGAGCTCTGGAAACACCATATATTTT; CDR3aa: CASQGLSSGNTIYF
d_gene: TRBD2; abundance: -; j_gene: TRBJ2-5; v_gene: TRBV19; CDR3nt: TGTGCCAGTAGTATGACGACTAGCGGGAGCATTTACGAAGAGACCCAGTACTTC; CDR3aa: CASSMTTSGSIYEETQYF
d_gene: TRBD1; abundance: -; j_gene: TRBJ2-1; v_gene: TRBV5-6; CDR3nt: TGTGCCAGCAGCATGAAAGGACAGGGGGCCTATGAGCAGTTCTTC; CDR3aa: CASSMKGQGAYEQFF
d_gene: TRBD2; abundance: -; j_gene: TRBJ2-5; v_gene: TRBV19; CDR3nt: TGTGCCAGTAGTAGGGGGGGAGTCGGGCAAGAGACCCAGTACTTC; CDR3aa: CASSRGGVGQETQYF
d_gene: -; abundance: -; j_gene: TRBJ2-3; v_gene: TRBV7-2; CDR3nt: TGTGCCAGCAGCCTACTAGGGGGAGGCACAGATACGCAGTATTTT; CDR3aa: CASSLLGGGTDTQYF
d_gene: TRBD2; abundance: -; j_gene: TRBJ2-1; v_gene: TRBV28; CDR3nt: TGTGCCAGCAGTAAGACTAGCGGGAATCTGGTTGAGCAGTTCTTC; CDR3aa: CASSKTSGNLVEQFF
d_gene: -; abundance: once; j_gene: TRBJ1-5; v_gene: TRBV6-5; CDR3nt: TGTGCCAGCGGACGCGGGGGTCAGCCCCAGCATTTT; CDR3aa: CASGRGGQPQHF
d_gene: TRBD1; abundance: -; j_gene: TRBJ2-1; v_gene: TRBV19; CDR3nt: TGTGCCAGTAGTATAGACAGGGGGTCTTACAATGAGCAGTTCTTC; CDR3aa: CASSIDRGSYNEQFF
d_gene: -; abundance: -; j_gene: TRBJ2-7; v_gene: TRBV28; CDR3nt: TGTGCCAGCAGTTCTTCCTACGAGCAGTACTTC; CDR3aa: CASSSSYEQYF
d_gene: TRBD2; abundance: -; j_gene: TRBJ2-1; v_gene: TRBV29-1; CDR3nt: TGCAGCGTTGACCTAGCGGGAACCTACAATGAGCAGTTCTTC; CDR3aa: CSVDLAGTYNEQFF
d_gene: -; abundance: -; j_gene: TRBJ2-1; v_gene: TRBV10-3; CDR3nt: TGTGCCATCAGTGATTCAGGACTTTACAATGAGCAGTTCTTC; CDR3aa: CAISDSGLYNEQFF
d_gene: -; abundance: -; j_gene: TRBJ1-4; v_gene: TRBV30; CDR3nt: TGTGCCTGGAGGGCTCGGACTGTTGAAAAACTGTTTTTT; CDR3aa: CAWRARTVEKLFF
d_gene: -; abundance: -; j_gene: TRBJ1-2; v_gene: TRBV28; CDR3nt: TGTGCCAGCAATTCAGATAGGGTGGATGGCTACACCTTC; CDR3aa: CASNSDRVDGYTF
d_gene: -; abundance: -; j_gene: TRBJ1-1; v_gene: TRBV28; CDR3nt: TGTGCCAGCAGCCTAACGGGGAACACTGAAGCTTTCTTT; CDR3aa: CASSLTGNTEAFF
d_gene: -; abundance: -; j_gene: TRBJ1-2; v_gene: TRBV13; CDR3nt: TGTGCCAGCCCCCCTGGGGGAGCTAACTATGGCTACACCTTC; CDR3aa: CASPPGGANYGYTF
d_gene: -; abundance: -; j_gene: TRBJ1-1; v_gene: TRBV18; CDR3nt: TGTGCCAGCTCATTTGGGGTCCAGGACACTGAAGCTTTCTTT; CDR3aa: CASSFGVQDTEAFF
d_gene: -; abundance: -; j_gene: TRBJ2-2; v_gene: TRBV18; CDR3nt: TGTGCCAGCTCACCACCCGGGACGGGGGTGAGGACCGGGGAGCTGTTTTTT; CDR3aa: CASSPPGTGVRTGELFF
d_gene: TRBD2; abundance: -; j_gene: TRBJ2-2; v_gene: TRBV5-4; CDR3nt: TGTGCCAGCAGCCAAAGCGGGAGGGGGACCGGGGAGCTGTTTTTT; CDR3aa: CASSQSGRGTGELFF
d_gene: -; abundance: once; j_gene: TRBJ1-5; v_gene: TRBV30; CDR3nt: TGTGCCTGGAGTGACAGGAGCAATCAGCCCCAGCATTTT; CDR3aa: CAWSDRSNQPQHF
d_gene: TRBD2; abundance: -; j_gene: TRBJ2-1; v_gene: TRBV27; CDR3nt: TGTGCCAGCAGTTTAGGGACTAGCGGGCGGGGACCCTACAATGAGCAGTTCTTC; CDR3aa: CASSLGTSGRGPYNEQFF
d_gene: -; abundance: -; j_gene: TRBJ1-4; v_gene: TRBV30; CDR3nt: TGTGCCTGCCCGGGGGGTGAAAAACTGTTTTTT; CDR3aa: CACPGGEKLFF
d_gene: -; abundance: -; j_gene: TRBJ2-7; v_gene: TRBV27; CDR3nt: TGTGCCAGCAGTTTCCGGGACGGCAGCTCCTACGAGCAGTACTTC; CDR3aa: CASSFRDGSSYEQYF
d_gene: -; abundance: -; j_gene: TRBJ1-2; v_gene: TRBV6-5; CDR3nt: TGTGCCAGCAGTTACTCAGTCAGCCGGCGGTATGGCTACACCTTC; CDR3aa: CASSYSVSRRYGYTF
d_gene: -; abundance: -; j_gene: TRBJ1-1; v_gene: TRBV7-3; CDR3nt: TGTGCCAGCAGCTTACAAGGGGGGAAGAACACTGAAGCTTTCTTT; CDR3aa: CASSLQGGKNTEAFF
d_gene: -; abundance: -; j_gene: TRBJ1-5; v_gene: TRBV5-6; CDR3nt: TGTGCCAGCAGCTTGGGCAGGGGAGGCCAGCCCCAGCATTTT; CDR3aa: CASSLGRGGQPQHF
d_gene: -; abundance: -; j_gene: TRBJ1-2; v_gene: TRBV10-3; CDR3nt: TGTGCCATCAGTGGCGGGGATGACCCCTATGGCTACACCTTC; CDR3aa: CAISGGDDPYGYTF
d_gene: TRBD1; abundance: -; j_gene: TRBJ2-5; v_gene: TRBV27; CDR3nt: TGTGCCAGCAGTTTATCGTTCTGGACAGGGTTGGAGACCCAGTACTTC; CDR3aa: CASSLSFWTGLETQYF
d_gene: -; abundance: -; j_gene: TRBJ1-1; v_gene: TRBV6-5; CDR3nt: TGTGCCAGCTTCATTGGTCCGGCCCAGAACACTGAAGCTTTCTTT; CDR3aa: CASFIGPAQNTEAFF
d_gene: -; abundance: -; j_gene: TRBJ2-5; v_gene: TRBV11-2; CDR3nt: TGTGCCAGCAGCTTACTAGGGTGGAAAGAGACCCAGTACTTC; CDR3aa: CASSLLGWKETQYF
d_gene: -; abundance: -; j_gene: TRBJ2-2; v_gene: TRBV4-2; CDR3nt: TGTGCCAGCAGCCAAGGGATCAACACCGGGGAGCTGTTTTTT; CDR3aa: CASSQGINTGELFF
d_gene: -; abundance: once; j_gene: TRBJ1-5; v_gene: TRBV10-3; CDR3nt: TGTGCCATCAGTGAGTCGGGGCAACGGCAGCCCCAGCATTTT; CDR3aa: CAISESGQRQPQHF
d_gene: TRBD2; abundance: -; j_gene: TRBJ2-3; v_gene: TRBV27; CDR3nt: TGTGCCAGCAGATTTGGACTAGCGGAAGTTAGCACAGATACGCAGTATTTT; CDR3aa: CASRFGLAEVSTDTQYF
d_gene: -; abundance: -; j_gene: TRBJ1-6; v_gene: TRBV7-8; CDR3nt: TGTGCCAGCAGCCTCCGTGGGGTCTCACCCCTCCACTTT; CDR3aa: CASSLRGVSPLHF
d_gene: -; abundance: -; j_gene: TRBJ1-3; v_gene: TRBV5-1; CDR3nt: TGCGCCAGCAGCGCCGAGAGGAAACGAGGGACGACTGGAAACACCATATATTTT; CDR3aa: CASSAERKRGTTGNTIYF
d_gene: TRBD2; abundance: -; j_gene: TRBJ2-7; v_gene: TRBV29-1; CDR3nt: TGCAGCGTTGAGACTCCCCAGACTAGCGGTTACGAGCAGTACTTC; CDR3aa: CSVETPQTSGYEQYF
d_gene: TRBD1; abundance: -; j_gene: TRBJ2-1; v_gene: TRBV7-6; CDR3nt: TGTGCCAGCAGCTTAGGGGACAGGGCCTACGCTAGCTCCTACAATGAGCAGTTCTTC; CDR3aa: CASSLGDRAYASSYNEQFF
d_gene: TRBD2; abundance: -; j_gene: TRBJ2-1; v_gene: TRBV14; CDR3nt: TGTGCCAGCAGCCAGTTAGCGGGAGGGTCCTACAATGAGCAGTTCTTC; CDR3aa: CASSQLAGGSYNEQFF
d_gene: TRBD1; abundance: -; j_gene: TRBJ2-2; v_gene: TRBV15; CDR3nt: TGTGCCACCAGCAGGGAAGGGGGCCCCGGGGAGCTGTTTTTT; CDR3aa: CATSREGGPGELFF
d_gene: TRBD2; abundance: -; j_gene: TRBJ2-4; v_gene: TRBV30; CDR3nt: TGTGCCTGGAGCGGGAGGGCCCTAACGAACATTCAGTACTTC; CDR3aa: CAWSGRALTNIQYF
d_gene: -; abundance: few; j_gene: TRBJ2-7; v_gene: TRBV27; CDR3nt: TGTGCCAGCAGTTCACCAATGGGCCTCCCCTACGAGCAGTACTTC; CDR3aa: CASSSPMGLPYEQYF
d_gene: -; abundance: -; j_gene: TRBJ1-2; v_gene: TRBV14; CDR3nt: TGTGCCAGCAGCCAAGAGCGGGGGGCGAATGGCTACACCTTC; CDR3aa: CASSQERGANGYTF
d_gene: -; abundance: -; j_gene: TRBJ2-7; v_gene: TRBV18; CDR3nt: TGTGCCAGCTCACCCGGCACCTCCTACGAGCAGTACTTC; CDR3aa: CASSPGTSYEQYF
d_gene: TRBD1; abundance: -; j_gene: TRBJ2-5; v_gene: TRBV5-1; CDR3nt: TGCGCCAGCAGCCCGGGACAGGTCCAAGAGACCCAGTACTTC; CDR3aa: CASSPGQVQETQYF
d_gene: TRBD1; abundance: -; j_gene: TRBJ1-2; v_gene: TRBV28; CDR3nt: TGTGCCAGCAGTTTATACGGACAGGGGGACTATGGCTACACCTTC; CDR3aa: CASSLYGQGDYGYTF
d_gene: -; abundance: -; j_gene: TRBJ2-1; v_gene: TRBV12-5; CDR3nt: TGTGCTAGTGGTTTCGGGAATGAGCAGTTCTTC; CDR3aa: CASGFGNEQFF
d_gene: TRBD1; abundance: -; j_gene: TRBJ2-7; v_gene: TRBV9; CDR3nt: TGTGCCAGCAGCGGGGGACAGGGCTCCTACGAGCAGTACTTC; CDR3aa: CASSGGQGSYEQYF
d_gene: TRBD2; abundance: -; j_gene: TRBJ2-3; v_gene: TRBV7-9; CDR3nt: TGTGCCAGCAGCTCGGGACTAGCAGTGAGCACAGATACGCAGTATTTT; CDR3aa: CASSSGLAVSTDTQYF
d_gene: TRBD2; abundance: -; j_gene: TRBJ2-6; v_gene: TRBV6-6; CDR3nt: TGTGCCAGCAGTAGAGCGGGGAGCTCTGGGGCCAACGTCCTGACTTTC; CDR3aa: CASSRAGSSGANVLTF